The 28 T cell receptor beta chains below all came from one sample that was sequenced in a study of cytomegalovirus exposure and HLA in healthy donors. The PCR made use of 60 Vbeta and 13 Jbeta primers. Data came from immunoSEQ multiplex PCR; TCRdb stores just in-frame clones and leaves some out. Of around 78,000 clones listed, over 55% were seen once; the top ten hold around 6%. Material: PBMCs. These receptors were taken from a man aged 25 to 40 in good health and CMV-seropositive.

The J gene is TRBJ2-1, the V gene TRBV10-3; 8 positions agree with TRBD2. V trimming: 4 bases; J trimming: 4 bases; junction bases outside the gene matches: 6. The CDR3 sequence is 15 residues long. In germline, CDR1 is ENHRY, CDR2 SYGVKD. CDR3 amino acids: CAISVGSGAYNEQFF. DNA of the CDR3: TGTGCCATCAGTGTGGGTAGCGGGGCATACAATGAGCAGTTCTTC.

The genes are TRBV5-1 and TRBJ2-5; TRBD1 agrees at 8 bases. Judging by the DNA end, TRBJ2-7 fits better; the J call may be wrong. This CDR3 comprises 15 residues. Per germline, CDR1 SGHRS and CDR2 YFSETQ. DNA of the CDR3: TGCGCCAGCAGCGCAGGACAGGGTTCGACCTACGAGCAGTACTTC. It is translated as CASSAGQGSTYEQYF.

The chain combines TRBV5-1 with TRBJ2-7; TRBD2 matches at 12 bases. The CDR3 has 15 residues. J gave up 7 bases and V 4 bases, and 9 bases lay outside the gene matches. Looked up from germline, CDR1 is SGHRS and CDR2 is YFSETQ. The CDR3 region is CASSATTSGGREQYF. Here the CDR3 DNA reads TGCGCCAGCAGCGCCACCACTAGCGGGGGGAGGGAGCAGTACTTC.

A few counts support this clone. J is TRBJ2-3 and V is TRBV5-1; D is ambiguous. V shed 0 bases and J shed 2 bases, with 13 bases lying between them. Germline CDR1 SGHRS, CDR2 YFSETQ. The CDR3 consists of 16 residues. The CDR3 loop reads CASSLVSGSYTDTQYF. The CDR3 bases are TGCGCCAGCAGCTTGGTGTCTGGCTCGTACACAGATACGCAGTATTTT.

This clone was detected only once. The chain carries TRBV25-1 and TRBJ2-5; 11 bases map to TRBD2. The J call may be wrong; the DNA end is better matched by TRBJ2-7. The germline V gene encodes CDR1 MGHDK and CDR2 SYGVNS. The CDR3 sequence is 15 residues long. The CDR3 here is CASSDTSGSLYEQYF. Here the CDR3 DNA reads TGTGCCAGCAGTGACACTAGCGGGAGTCTATACGAGCAGTACTTC.

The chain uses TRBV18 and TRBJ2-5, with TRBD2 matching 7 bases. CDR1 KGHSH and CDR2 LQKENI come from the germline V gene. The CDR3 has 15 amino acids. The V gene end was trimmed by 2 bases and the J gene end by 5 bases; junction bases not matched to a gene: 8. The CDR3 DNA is TGTGCCAGCTCACCAGAACTAGCGTCCGGGGAGACCCAGTACTTC. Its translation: CASSPELASGETQYF.

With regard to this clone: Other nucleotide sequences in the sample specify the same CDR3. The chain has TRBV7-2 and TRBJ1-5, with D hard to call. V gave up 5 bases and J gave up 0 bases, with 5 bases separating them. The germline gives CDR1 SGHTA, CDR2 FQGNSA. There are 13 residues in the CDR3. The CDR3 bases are TGTGCCAGCAGCCCAGATAGCAATCAGCCCCAGCATTTT. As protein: CASSPDSNQPQHF.

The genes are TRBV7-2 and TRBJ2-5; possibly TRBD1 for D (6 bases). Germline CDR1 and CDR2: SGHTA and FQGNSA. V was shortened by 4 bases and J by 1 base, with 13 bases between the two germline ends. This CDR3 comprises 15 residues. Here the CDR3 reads CASSYQTGPQETQYF. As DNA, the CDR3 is TGTGCCAGCAGCTACCAAACAGGGCCCCAAGAGACCCAGTACTTC. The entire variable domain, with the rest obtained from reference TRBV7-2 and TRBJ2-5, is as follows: GAGVSQSPSNKVTEKGKDVELRCDPISGHTALYWYRQSLGQGLEFLIYFQGNSAPDKSGLPSDRFSAERTGGSVSTLTIQRTQQEDSAVYLCASSYQTGPQETQYFGPGTRLLVL.

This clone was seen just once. The DNA of the CDR3 is TGTGCCAGCAGCCAAGAACGCGGGAAGGTCGGCTACACCTTC. It yields the protein CASSQERGKVGYTF. The chain is built from TRBV14 and TRBJ1-2; D is ambiguous. CDR1 SGHDN and CDR2 FVKESK come from the germline V gene. The CDR3 has 14 residues. The V gene lost 0 bases and the J gene lost 8 bases, with 13 bases spanning the gap.

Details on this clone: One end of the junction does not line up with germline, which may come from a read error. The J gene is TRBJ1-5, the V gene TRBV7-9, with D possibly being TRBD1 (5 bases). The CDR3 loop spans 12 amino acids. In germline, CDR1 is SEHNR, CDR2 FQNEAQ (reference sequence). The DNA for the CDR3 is TGTTCCAGCAGCCAGGGCCCGCAGCCCCAGCATTTT. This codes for CSSSQGPQPQHF. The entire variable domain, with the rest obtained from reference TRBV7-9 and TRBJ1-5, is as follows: DTGVSQNPRHKITKRGQNVTFRCDPISEHNRLYWYRQTLGQGPEFLTYFQNEAQLEKSRLLSDRFSAERPKGSFSTLEIQRTEQGDSAMYLCSSSQGPQPQHFGDGTRLSIL.

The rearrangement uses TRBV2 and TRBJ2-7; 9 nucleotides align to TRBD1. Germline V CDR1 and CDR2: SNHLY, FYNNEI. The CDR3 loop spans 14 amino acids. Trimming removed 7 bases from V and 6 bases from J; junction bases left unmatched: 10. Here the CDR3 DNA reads TGTGCCAGCACTACCGGGACAGGGAAAACCGAGCAGTACTTC. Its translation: CASTTGTGKTEQYF.

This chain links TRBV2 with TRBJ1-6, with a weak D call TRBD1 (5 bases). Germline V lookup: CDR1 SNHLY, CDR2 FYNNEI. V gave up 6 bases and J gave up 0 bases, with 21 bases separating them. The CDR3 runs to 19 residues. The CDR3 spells CASRIRTNLLSSYNSPLHF. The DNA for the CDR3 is TGTGCCAGCAGGATCCGGACAAACTTACTAAGCTCCTATAATTCACCCCTCCACTTT.

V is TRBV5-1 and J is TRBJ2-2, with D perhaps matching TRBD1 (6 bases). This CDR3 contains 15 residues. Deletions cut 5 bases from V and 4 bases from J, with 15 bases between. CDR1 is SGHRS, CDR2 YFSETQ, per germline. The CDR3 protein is CASSMWQGRTGELFF. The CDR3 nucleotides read TGCGCCAGCAGTATGTGGCAGGGGCGCACCGGGGAGCTGTTTTTT.

The CDR3 reads CASRPRNAAEAFF. The CDR3 bases are TGTGCCAGCAGGCCGCGTAATGCGGCTGAAGCTTTCTTT. The chain couples TRBV2 to TRBJ1-1; D not certain. V was cut by 6 bases and J by 6 bases, with 14 bases left in between. The CDR3 is made up of 13 amino acids. Germline CDR1 SNHLY, CDR2 FYNNEI.

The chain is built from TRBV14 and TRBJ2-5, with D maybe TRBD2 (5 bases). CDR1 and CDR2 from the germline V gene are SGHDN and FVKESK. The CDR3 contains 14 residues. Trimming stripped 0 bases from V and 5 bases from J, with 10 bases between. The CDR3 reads CASSQERRLETQYF. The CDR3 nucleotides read TGTGCCAGCAGCCAAGAGCGGAGGTTGGAGACCCAGTACTTC.

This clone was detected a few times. This CDR3 reads CASSRDRVRGTEAFF. CDR3 coding DNA: TGTGCCAGTAGTAGGGACAGGGTTCGGGGCACTGAAGCTTTCTTT. The chain couples TRBV19 to TRBJ1-1, with 9 bases identical to TRBD1. CDR1 is LNHDA and CDR2 is SQIVND in the germline V gene (reference sequence). The junction had 7 bases not matched to a gene; V was cut back by 4 bases and J by 4 bases. CDR3 size: 15 residues.

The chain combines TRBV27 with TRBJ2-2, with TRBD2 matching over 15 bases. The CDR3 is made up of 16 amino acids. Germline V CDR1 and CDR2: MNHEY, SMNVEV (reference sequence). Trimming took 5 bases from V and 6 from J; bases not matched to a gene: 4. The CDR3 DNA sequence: TGTGCCAGCAGTCTCCGGACTAGCGGGGGGGCCGGGGAGCTGTTTTTT. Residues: CASSLRTSGGAGELFF.

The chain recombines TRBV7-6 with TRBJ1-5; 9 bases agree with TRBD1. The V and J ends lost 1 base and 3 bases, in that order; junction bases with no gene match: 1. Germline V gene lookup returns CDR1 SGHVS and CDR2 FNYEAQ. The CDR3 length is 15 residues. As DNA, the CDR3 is TGTGCCAGCAGCTTAGGACAGGGGGTCAATCAGCCCCAGCATTTT. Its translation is CASSLGQGVNQPQHF.

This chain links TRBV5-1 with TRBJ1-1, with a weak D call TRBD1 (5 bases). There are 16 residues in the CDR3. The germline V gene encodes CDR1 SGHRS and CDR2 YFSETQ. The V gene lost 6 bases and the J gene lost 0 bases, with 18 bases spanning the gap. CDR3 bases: TGCGCCAGCAACGGGGGGGGGAACTCTATGAACACTGAAGCTTTCTTT. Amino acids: CASNGGGNSMNTEAFF.

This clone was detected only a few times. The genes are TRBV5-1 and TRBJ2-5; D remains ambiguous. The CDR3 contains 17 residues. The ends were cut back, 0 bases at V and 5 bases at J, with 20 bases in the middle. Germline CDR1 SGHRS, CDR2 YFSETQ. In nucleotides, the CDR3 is TGCGCCAGCAGCTTGGGAATAGAGAATCACGCGTGGGAGACCCAGTACTTC. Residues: CASSLGIENHAWETQYF.

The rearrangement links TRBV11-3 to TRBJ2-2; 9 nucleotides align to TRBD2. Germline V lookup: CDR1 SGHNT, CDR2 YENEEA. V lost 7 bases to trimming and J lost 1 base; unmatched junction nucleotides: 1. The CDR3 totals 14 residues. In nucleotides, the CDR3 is TGTGCCAGCACGCGGGAGGGGAACACCGGGGAGCTGTTTTTT. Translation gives CASTREGNTGELFF.

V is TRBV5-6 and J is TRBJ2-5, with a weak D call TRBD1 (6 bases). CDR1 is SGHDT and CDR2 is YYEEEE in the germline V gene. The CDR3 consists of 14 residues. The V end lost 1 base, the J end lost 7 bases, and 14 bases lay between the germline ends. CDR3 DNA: TGTGCCAGCAGCTTGAGAATAGAACAGGGGACCCAGTACTTC. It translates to CASSLRIEQGTQYF.

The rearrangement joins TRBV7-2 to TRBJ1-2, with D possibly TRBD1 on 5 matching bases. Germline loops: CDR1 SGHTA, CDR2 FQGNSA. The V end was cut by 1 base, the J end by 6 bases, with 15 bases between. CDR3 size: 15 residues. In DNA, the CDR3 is TGTGCCAGCAGCTTAGGGGGCGGAAGGGTGGATGGCTACACCTTC. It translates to CASSLGGGRVDGYTF.

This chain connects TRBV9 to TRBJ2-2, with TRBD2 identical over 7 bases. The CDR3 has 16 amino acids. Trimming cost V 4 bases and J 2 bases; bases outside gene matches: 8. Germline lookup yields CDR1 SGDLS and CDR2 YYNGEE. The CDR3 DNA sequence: TGTGCCAGCAGCCCCCAAGCGGGACTCAACACCGGGGAGCTGTTTTTT. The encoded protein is CASSPQAGLNTGELFF.

CDR3 in amino acids: CASSLFGTGNSPLHF. The CDR3 DNA reads as TGTGCCAGCAGTTTATTTGGGACAGGGAATTCACCCCTCCACTTT. This chain uses TRBV28 with TRBJ1-6; 9 bases agree with TRBD1. The V and J ends lost 1 base and 7 bases, in that order; junction bases with no gene match: 2. The CDR3 spans 15 residues. The germline CDR1 and CDR2 sequences are MDHEN and SYDVKM.

The CDR3 spells CASSPGTAYEQYF. The CDR3 DNA follows: TGTGCCAGCAGCCCCGGGACAGCCTACGAGCAGTACTTC. The chain combines TRBV11-2 with TRBJ2-7; 7 positions match TRBD1. Germline V lookup: CDR1 SGHAT, CDR2 FQNNGV. The J segment lost 2 bases and the V segment lost 5 bases, leaving 3 bases of the junction unmatched. This CDR3 comprises 13 residues.

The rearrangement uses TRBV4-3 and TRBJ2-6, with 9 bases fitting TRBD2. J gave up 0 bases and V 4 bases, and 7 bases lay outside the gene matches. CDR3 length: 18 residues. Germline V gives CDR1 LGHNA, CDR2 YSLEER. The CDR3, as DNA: TGCGCCAGCAGCCCTACTAGCGGGTATTTCTCTGGGGCCAACGTCCTGACTTTC. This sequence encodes CASSPTSGYFSGANVLTF.

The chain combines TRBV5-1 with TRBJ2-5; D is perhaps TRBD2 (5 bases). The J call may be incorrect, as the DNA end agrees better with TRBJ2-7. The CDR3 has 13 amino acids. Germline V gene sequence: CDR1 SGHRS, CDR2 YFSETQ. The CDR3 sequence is CASSFTRSDEQYF. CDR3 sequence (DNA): TGCGCCAGCAGCTTTACTAGATCAGACGAGCAGTACTTC.